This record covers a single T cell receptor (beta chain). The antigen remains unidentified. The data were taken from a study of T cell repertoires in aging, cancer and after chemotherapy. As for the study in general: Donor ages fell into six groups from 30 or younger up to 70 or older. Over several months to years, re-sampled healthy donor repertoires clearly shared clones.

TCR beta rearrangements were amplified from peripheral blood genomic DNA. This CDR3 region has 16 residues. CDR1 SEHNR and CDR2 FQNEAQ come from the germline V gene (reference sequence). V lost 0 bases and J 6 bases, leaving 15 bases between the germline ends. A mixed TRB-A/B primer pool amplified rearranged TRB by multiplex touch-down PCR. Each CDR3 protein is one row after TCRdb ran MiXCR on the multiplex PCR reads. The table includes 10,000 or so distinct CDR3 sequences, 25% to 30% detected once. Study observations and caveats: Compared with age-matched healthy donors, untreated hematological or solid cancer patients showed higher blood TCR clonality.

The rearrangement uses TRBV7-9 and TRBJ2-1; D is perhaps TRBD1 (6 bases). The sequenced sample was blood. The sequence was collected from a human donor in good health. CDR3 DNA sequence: TGTGCCAGCAGCTTAGCGGTCAGGGGCTGGGGCAATGAGCAGTTCTTC. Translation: CASSLAVRGWGNEQFF.